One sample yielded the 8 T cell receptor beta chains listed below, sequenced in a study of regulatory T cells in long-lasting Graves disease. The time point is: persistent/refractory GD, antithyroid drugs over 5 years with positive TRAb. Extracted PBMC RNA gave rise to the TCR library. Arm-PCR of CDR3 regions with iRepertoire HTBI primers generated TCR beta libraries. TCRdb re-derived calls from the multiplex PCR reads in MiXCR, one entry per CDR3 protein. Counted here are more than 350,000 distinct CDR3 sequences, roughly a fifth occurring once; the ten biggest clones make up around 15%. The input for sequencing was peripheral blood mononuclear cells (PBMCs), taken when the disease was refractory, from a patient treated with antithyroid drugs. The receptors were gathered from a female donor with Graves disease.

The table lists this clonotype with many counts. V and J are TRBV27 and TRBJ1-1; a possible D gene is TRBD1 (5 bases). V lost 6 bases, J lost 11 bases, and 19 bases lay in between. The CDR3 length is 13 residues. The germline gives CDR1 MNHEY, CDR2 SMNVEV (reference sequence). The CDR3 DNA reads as TGTGCCAGCAGCCCTGGGGGGACGGGGATGGCTTTCTTT. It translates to CASSPGGTGMAFF.

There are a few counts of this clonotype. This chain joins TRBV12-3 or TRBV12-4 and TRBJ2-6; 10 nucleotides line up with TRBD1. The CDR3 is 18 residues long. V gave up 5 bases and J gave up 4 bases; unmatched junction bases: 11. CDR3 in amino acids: CASSTRTGGESGANVLTF. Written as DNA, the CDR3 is TGTGCCAGCAGTACTAGGACAGGGGGAGAGTCCGGGGCCAACGTCCTGACTTTC.

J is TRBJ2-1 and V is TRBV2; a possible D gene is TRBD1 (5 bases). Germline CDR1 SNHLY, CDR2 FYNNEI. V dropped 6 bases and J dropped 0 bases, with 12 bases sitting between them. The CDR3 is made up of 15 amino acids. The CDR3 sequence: CASRSRQSSYNEQFF. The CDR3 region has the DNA TGTGCCAGCAGGAGCCGACAGAGCTCCTACAATGAGCAGTTCTTC.

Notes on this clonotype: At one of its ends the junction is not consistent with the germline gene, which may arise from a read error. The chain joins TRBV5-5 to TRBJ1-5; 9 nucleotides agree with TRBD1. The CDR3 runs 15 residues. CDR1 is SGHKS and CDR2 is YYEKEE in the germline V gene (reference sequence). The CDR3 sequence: CVSSLMGTGSKPQHF. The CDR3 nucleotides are TGTGTCAGCAGCTTGATGGGGACAGGGTCTAAGCCCCAGCATTTT.

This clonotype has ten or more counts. The CDR3 spells CASSEARGSWETQYF. For the CDR3, the DNA is TGTGCCAGCAGTGAAGCGCGCGGGAGTTGGGAGACCCAGTACTTC. The rearrangement joins TRBV2 to TRBJ2-5; 7 bases match TRBD2. This CDR3 spans 15 amino acids. The junction had 6 bases not matched to a gene; V was cut back by 0 bases and J by 5 bases. CDR1 and CDR2 (germline): SNHLY, FYNNEI.

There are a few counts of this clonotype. The CDR3 region has the DNA TGTGCCAGCAAGGCTAGCGGGCCACTCTCCTACGAGCAGTACTTC. The encoded protein is CASKASGPLSYEQYF. This chain uses TRBV6-2 or TRBV6-3 with TRBJ2-7, with TRBD2 identical over 8 bases. This CDR3 spans 15 amino acids. J lost 0 bases, V lost 7 bases, and 8 bases had no gene match. CDR1 MNHEY and CDR2 SVGEGT come from the germline V gene.

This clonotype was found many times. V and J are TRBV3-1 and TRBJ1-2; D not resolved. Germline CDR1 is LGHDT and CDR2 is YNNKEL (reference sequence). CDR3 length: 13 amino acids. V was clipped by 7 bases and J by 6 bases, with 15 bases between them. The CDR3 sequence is CASNEGGMNGYTF. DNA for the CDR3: TGTGCCAGCAACGAGGGAGGAATGAATGGCTACACCTTC.

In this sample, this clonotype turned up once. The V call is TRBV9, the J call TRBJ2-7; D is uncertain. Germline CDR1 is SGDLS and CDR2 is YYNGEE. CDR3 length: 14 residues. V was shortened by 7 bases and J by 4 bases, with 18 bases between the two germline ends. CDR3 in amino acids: CASAPARRPYEQYF. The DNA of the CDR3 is TGTGCCAGCGCGCCGGCGAGGCGGCCTTACGAGCAGTACTTC.